The TCR beta chain under discussion was sequenced for a study of shared clonotypes between healthy human individuals. This clone was detected only once. The protocol was immunoSEQ multiplex PCR, while the TCRdb copy is restricted to in-frame clones and leaves out a portion. The top ten clones hold around 12% of a sample with approximately 460,000 clones, roughly 80% of them seen once. The source material was PBMCs. The TCR originated in a woman between 40 and 50 years old in good health. Some clones in this sample may be carry-over from other donors' samples.

The CDR3 loop is CASAPRGGRGNTIYF. The CDR3 DNA reads as TGTGCCAGCGCCCCTCGAGGAGGGAGAGGAAACACCATATATTTT. The chain joins TRBV27 to TRBJ1-3; D is uncertain. CDR3 length: 15 residues. Per the germline V gene, CDR1 is MNHEY and CDR2 is SMNVEV (reference sequence). Trimming removed 8 bases from V and 4 bases from J, with 18 bases in between.